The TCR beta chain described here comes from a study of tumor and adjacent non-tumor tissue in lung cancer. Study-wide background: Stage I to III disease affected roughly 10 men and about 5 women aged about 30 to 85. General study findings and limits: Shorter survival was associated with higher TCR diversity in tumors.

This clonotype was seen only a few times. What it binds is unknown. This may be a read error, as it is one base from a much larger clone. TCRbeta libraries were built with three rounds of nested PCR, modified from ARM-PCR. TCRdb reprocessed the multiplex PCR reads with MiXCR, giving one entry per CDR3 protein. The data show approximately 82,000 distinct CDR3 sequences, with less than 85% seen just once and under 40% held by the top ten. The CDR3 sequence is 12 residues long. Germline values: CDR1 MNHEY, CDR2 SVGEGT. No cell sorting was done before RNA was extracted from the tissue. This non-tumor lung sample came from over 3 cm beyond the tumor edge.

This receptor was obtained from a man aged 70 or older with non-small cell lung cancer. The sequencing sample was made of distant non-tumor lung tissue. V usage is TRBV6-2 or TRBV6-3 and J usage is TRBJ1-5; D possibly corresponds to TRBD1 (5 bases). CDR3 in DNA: TGTGCCAGCAACGTACAGGCTCAGCACCAGCATTTT. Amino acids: CASNVQAQHQHF.